The clone carrying this T cell receptor beta chain was detected only a few times. TCRdb fed the RT-PCR reads into MiXCR, producing one record per CDR3 protein. Among about 700,000 distinct CDR3 sequences listed, 14% were seen once. The CDR3 extends over 15 amino acids. Germline CDR1 SGHTS, CDR2 YDEGEE. V was clipped by 4 bases and J by 8 bases; unmatched bases: 11. The source of this sequence is a female donor in good health, serving as a healthy control. The V gene is TRBV5-8, the J gene TRBJ1-4; TRBD1 agrees at 7 bases. Sequencing input: memory CD4+ T cells from blood. The CDR3 is CASSNGQAIGEKLFF. In nucleotides, the CDR3 is TGTGCCAGCAGCAATGGACAGGCCATCGGGGAAAAACTGTTTTTT.